This T cell receptor beta chain was sequenced for a study of human thymus T cells. Regarding the study as a whole: Both thymic and peripheral blood repertoires showed apparently biased V and J usage. Related research found strongly overlapping thymic repertoires in unrelated individuals.

As to this clone: The antigen is undetermined.

Profiling relied on immunoSEQ multiplex PCR, and the TCRdb table lists in-frame clones only, not all of them. This table holds about 130,000 clones, just under 95% found once. Resections were taken during corrective heart surgery, and the thymus tissue came from these. Donors were healthy Finnish infants having corrective surgery for congenital heart defects. This CDR3 has 15 residues. Germline V lookup: CDR1 SGHDN, CDR2 FVKESK. The junction had 8 bases not matched to a gene; V was cut back by 2 bases and J by 5 bases. The chain is built from TRBV14 and TRBJ2-7; 8 bases align to TRBD1. Specimen: thymus tissue. This receptor was identified in a boy under two years old with a congenital heart defect but otherwise immunologically healthy. CDR3: CASSQNWDRRHEQYF. The DNA for the CDR3 is TGTGCCAGCAGCCAAAACTGGGACAGGCGGCACGAGCAGTACTTC.